Presented here are 14 T cell receptor beta chains from one specimen sequenced in a study of beta chain features in type 1 diabetes (dated by TCRdb to 2016 to 2019). These receptors' antigens are unknown. The library was made by the immunoSEQ multiplex PCR assay. The High Capacity cDNA Reverse Transcription Kit was used to reverse transcribe all of the isolated RNA, meaning that expressed TCRB transcripts were what got sequenced. Not all clones reach the TCRdb copy of this immuneACCESS table, which keeps in-frame sequences only. Checked studies attribute under half of the gap to unresolved V genes and leave the rest unexplained. Within this sample are 330,000 or so clones, with approximately 12% of them counted one time only. Approximately 0.011% of the sample rests with the top ten. Broader findings and caveats from the paper: In all four CD4+ subsets, TCRB CDR3 length was moderately but significantly shorter in type 1 diabetes patients.

Specimen: naive CD4+ T cells from blood. The cell subset or site label for this specimen denotes: true naive CD4+ T cells. The receptor source for this set is a woman younger than 30 with type 1 diabetes.

This clone was seen a few times. The chain recombines TRBV7-2 with TRBJ2-5; 7 nucleotides match TRBD1. This CDR3 is 16 amino acids long. The germline CDR1 and CDR2 sequences are SGHTA and FQGNSA. The V and J ends lost 4 bases and 3 bases, in that order; junction bases with no gene match: 11. CDR3 region: CASSSTYRGGEETQYF. DNA of the CDR3: TGTGCCAGCAGCTCAACATACAGGGGTGGGGAAGAGACCCAGTACTTC.

This chain uses TRBV7-2 with TRBJ2-7; the D is unclear. Trimming left V 3 bases short and J 6 bases short, with 6 bases between. Germline V lookup: CDR1 SGHTA, CDR2 FQGNSA. The CDR3 extends over 11 amino acids. CDR3 protein: CASSFLAEQYF. The CDR3 DNA sequence: TGTGCCAGCAGCTTTCTGGCCGAGCAGTACTTC.

This clone was counted only a few times. This CDR3 is CASSPDPGRSYEQYF. The CDR3 region has the DNA TGTGCCAGCAGCCCAGACCCGGGTCGATCCTACGAGCAGTACTTC. V and J are TRBV7-2 and TRBJ2-7, with D hard to call. In germline, CDR1 is SGHTA, CDR2 FQGNSA. CDR3 length: 15 amino acids. The germline V and J ends were trimmed by 5 bases and 1 base, with 15 bases remaining between them.

This chain links TRBV18 with TRBJ2-7, with 9 bases that match TRBD2. Germline CDR1 reads KGHSH; CDR2 reads LQKENI. This CDR3 contains 15 residues. The V gene end was trimmed by 3 bases and the J gene end by 3 bases; junction bases not matched to a gene: 6. CDR3 sequence reads: CASSPSGTSSYEQYF. CDR3 coding DNA: TGTGCCAGCTCACCTTCCGGGACTAGCAGCTACGAGCAGTACTTC. The entire variable domain, with the rest obtained from reference TRBV18 and TRBJ2-7, is as follows: NAGVMQNPRHLVRRRGQEARLRCSPMKGHSHVYWYRQLPEEGLKFMVYLQKENIIDESGMPKERFSAEFPKEGPSILRIQQVVRGDSAAYFCASSPSGTSSYEQYFGPGTRLTVT.

This chain uses TRBV28 with TRBJ2-7; the match to TRBD1 covers 9 bases. J was trimmed by 3 bases and V by 7 bases; bases with no gene match: 4. CDR1 is MDHEN and CDR2 is SYDVKM in the germline V gene. The CDR3 consists of 13 residues. DNA of the CDR3: TGTGCCAGCACCTCGGGACAGGGCTACGAGCAGTACTTC. Protein: CASTSGQGYEQYF.

This sequence joins TRBV19 and TRBJ1-1; TRBD1 might be the D (6 bases). CDR1 and CDR2 from the germline V gene are LNHDA and SQIVND (reference sequence). This CDR3 is 12 amino acids long. The V gene lost 8 bases and the J gene lost 3 bases, with 10 bases spanning the gap. The CDR3 coding sequence is TGTGCCAGTGGGCAGGGGTACACTGAAGCTTTCTTT. It encodes CASGQGYTEAFF.

This clone was counted only a few times. The genes are TRBV9 and TRBJ2-7; 10 bases agree with TRBD2. The germline CDR1 and CDR2 sequences are SGDLS and YYNGEE. CDR3 length: 14 residues. J was trimmed by 5 bases and V by 3 bases; bases with no gene match: 5. CDR3: CASSALAGVDEQYF. DNA of the CDR3: TGTGCCAGCAGCGCCCTAGCGGGGGTCGACGAGCAGTACTTC.

The chain is built from TRBV4-3 and TRBJ2-5; D is uncertain. The CDR3 spans 13 residues. V lost 1 base and J lost 4, with 7 bases in between. Germline loops: CDR1 LGHNA, CDR2 YSLEER. The CDR3 loop reads CASSQVTGETQYF. Written as DNA, the CDR3 is TGCGCCAGCAGCCAAGTTACGGGAGAGACCCAGTACTTC.

The sample holds a few counts of this clone. The CDR3 region is CAISENRGPYEQYF. For the CDR3, the DNA is TGTGCCATCAGTGAAAACAGGGGCCCCTACGAGCAGTACTTC. The chain combines TRBV10-3 with TRBJ2-7; 7 positions match TRBD1. Germline V gene sequence: CDR1 ENHRY, CDR2 SYGVKD. V lost 3 bases, J lost 2 bases, and 4 bases stayed unmatched. The CDR3 length is 14 residues.

The chain combines TRBV5-1 with TRBJ1-1; D unresolved. There are 13 residues in the CDR3. CDR1 SGHRS and CDR2 YFSETQ come from the germline V gene. V was cut by 3 bases and J by 1 base, with 7 bases left in between. DNA for the CDR3: TGCGCCAGCAGCTGGGCCGAGAACACTGAAGCTTTCTTT. This codes for CASSWAENTEAFF.

This clone has only a few counts. The V gene is TRBV28, the J gene TRBJ2-5, with 9 bases aligning to TRBD1. Germline CDR1 and CDR2: MDHEN and SYDVKM. V lost 5 bases, J lost 4 bases, and 5 bases stayed unmatched. The CDR3 spans 14 residues. For the CDR3, the DNA is TGTGCCAGCAGTCCTACAGGGGGCTCAGAGACCCAGTACTTC. Its translation is CASSPTGGSETQYF. The variable domain in full, with the rest retrieved from reference TRBV28 and TRBJ2-5, is DVKVTQSSRYLVKRTGEKVFLECVQDMDHENMFWYRQDPGLGLRLIYFSYDVKMKEKGDIPEGYSVSREKKERFSLILESASTNQTSMYLCASSPTGGSETQYFGPGTRLLVL.

The V and J genes are TRBV28 and TRBJ2-2; 7 bases fit TRBD2. The CDR3 consists of 14 residues. Unmatched junction bases numbered 7, after V lost 6 bases and J lost 6 bases. Germline V lookup: CDR1 MDHEN, CDR2 SYDVKM. CDR3 sequence (DNA): TGTGCCAGCAGCCTTTATGCGGGGGCCGGGGAGCTGTTTTTT. Its protein is CASSLYAGAGELFF.

J is TRBJ2-5 and V is TRBV5-1, with D perhaps matching TRBD2 (7 bases). This CDR3 is 14 amino acids long. The ends were cut back, 7 bases at V and 2 bases at J, with 15 bases in the middle. CDR1 SGHRS and CDR2 YFSETQ come from the germline V gene. The CDR3 reads CASSSRGAQETQYF. The CDR3 DNA reads TGCGCCAGCTCCTCTCGGGGGGCTCAAGAGACCCAGTACTTC.

This clone was seen only a few times. This chain joins TRBV30 and TRBJ1-4; possible D gene TRBD1, 5 bases. V was clipped by 2 bases and J by 3 bases, with 10 bases between them. Per the germline V gene, CDR1 is GTSNPN and CDR2 is SVGIG (reference sequence). The CDR3 is 14 amino acids. CDR3 residues: CAWSPGWSNEKLFF. DNA of the CDR3: TGTGCCTGGAGTCCAGGGTGGTCTAATGAAAAACTGTTTTTT.